This entry is about one T cell receptor beta chain. This sample was included in a study of T-cell memory formation after mild COVID-19. Barcoded TCR alpha and TCR beta cDNA libraries with UMIs came from 5'RACE using constant-segment primers. TCRdb reprocessed the 5' RACE reads with MiXCR, giving one entry per CDR3 protein. The profile shows roughly 150,000 distinct CDR3 sequences, roughly 13% of them singletons. Trimming left V 5 bases short and J 0 bases short, with 23 bases between. Germline-derived CDR1 and CDR2 are SGHAT and FQNNGV. The CDR3 loop spans 19 amino acids. The chain combines TRBV11-2 with TRBJ2-1; D is perhaps TRBD2 (7 bases). The TCR originated in a man aged 18 to 30 who had mild COVID-19 (a few samples of this study predate the infection). Cell type and time point are not known. The sequencing input was PBMCs or a T cell subset sorted from them (not recorded which). The CDR3, as DNA: TGTGCCAGCAGCCCGAAGGGGGGGGGACACCCCTTCTCCTACAATGAGCAGTTCTTC. It yields the protein CASSPKGGGHPFSYNEQFF.